The present T cell receptor beta chain was sequenced within a study of cytomegalovirus exposure and HLA in healthy donors. Regarding this clone: What it binds is not known.

The germline V gene has CDR1 SGHKS and CDR2 YYEKEE (reference sequence). This CDR3 is 14 amino acids long. V was pared by 0 bases and J by 4 bases, with 10 bases between. Points from the study as a whole: In vitro work confirmed that a few CMV-associated chains recognize CMV antigens. Common viral pathogens were later found to be apparently linked to several of the most significant clusters.

PCR was performed using 60 Vbeta and 13 Jbeta primers. The data were produced by immunoSEQ multiplex PCR, yet TCRdb's version contains in-frame clones alone and is incomplete. The table for this sample gives about 72,000 clones. The receptor was isolated from a man aged 40-50 years in good health and CMV-seronegative. Sequencing input: PBMCs. The V gene is TRBV5-5, the J gene TRBJ1-1; D ambiguous. The CDR3 coding sequence is TGTGCCAGCAGCTTGGGGCAAGCGGCCACTGAAGCTTTCTTT. Protein sequence: CASSLGQAATEAFF.